The clone carrying this T cell receptor beta chain appeared many times. Antigen: not known. As for time point: pre-sensitization, week 0. Documented treatment: therapeutic diphenylcyclopropenone sensitization with weekly scalp DPC. TCRdb redid the calling of the RACE reads with MiXCR, one entry per CDR3 protein. The sample has around 60,000 distinct CDR3 sequences, 5.5% to 7.5% seen once; the top ten hold 1.6%. Germline loops: CDR1 SGHRS, CDR2 YFSETQ. J lost 5 bases, V lost 5 bases, and 12 bases had no gene match. The CDR3 has 15 residues. This specimen belongs to a study of human T cells and chemical hapten exposure. The study's findings and limits: Large CDR3 similarity clusters arose significantly more often from expanded TCRs than from controls.

The sequence came from a woman between 25 and 40 years old with alopecia areata. Some clones in this sample may be carry-over from other donors' samples. The sample consisted of whole blood, taken in connection with sensitization to the hapten diphenylcyclopropenone (DPC). The chain combines TRBV5-1 with TRBJ1-2; 7 nucleotides align to TRBD1. The CDR3 DNA sequence: TGCGCCAGCAGGCCTCCGGGACAGTGGGATTATGGCTACACCTTC. This codes for CASRPPGQWDYGYTF. The entire variable domain, with the rest obtained from reference TRBV5-1 and TRBJ1-2, is as follows: KAGVTQTPRYLIKTRGQQVTLSCSPISGHRSVSWYQQTPGQGLQFLFEYFSETQRNKGNFPGRFSGRQFSNSRSEMNVSTLELGDSALYLCASRPPGQWDYGYTFGSGTRLTVV.